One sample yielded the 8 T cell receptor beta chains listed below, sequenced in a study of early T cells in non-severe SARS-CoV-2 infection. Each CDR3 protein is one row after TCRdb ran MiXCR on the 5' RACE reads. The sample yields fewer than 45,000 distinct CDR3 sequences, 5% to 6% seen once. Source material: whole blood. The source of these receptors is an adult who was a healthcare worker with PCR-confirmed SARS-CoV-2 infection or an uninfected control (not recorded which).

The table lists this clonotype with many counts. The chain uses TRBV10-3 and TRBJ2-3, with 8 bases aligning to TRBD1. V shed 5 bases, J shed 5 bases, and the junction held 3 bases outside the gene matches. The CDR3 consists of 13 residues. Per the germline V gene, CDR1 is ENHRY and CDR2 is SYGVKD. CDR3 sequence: CAISRQGQDTQYF. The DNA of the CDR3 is TGTGCCATCAGTAGACAGGGGCAAGATACGCAGTATTTT.

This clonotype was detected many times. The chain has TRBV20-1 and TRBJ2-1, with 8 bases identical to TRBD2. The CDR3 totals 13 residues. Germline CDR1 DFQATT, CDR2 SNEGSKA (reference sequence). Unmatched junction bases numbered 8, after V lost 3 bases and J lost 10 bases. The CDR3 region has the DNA TGCAGTGCTAGGGTCAGCGGGGGCCTAGAGCAGTTCTTC. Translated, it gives CSARVSGGLEQFF.

In nucleotides, the CDR3 is TGTGCCAGCAGCAAATTAGAGAAGAACACTGAAGCTTTCTTT. It encodes CASSKLEKNTEAFF. The V gene is TRBV21-1, the J gene TRBJ1-1. TRBV21-1 is a recognized pseudogene. The CDR3 extends over 14 amino acids.

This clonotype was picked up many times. This CDR3 reads CASSLGQGAFDEQFF. The DNA of the CDR3 is TGCGCCAGCAGCCTGGGACAGGGGGCATTCGATGAGCAGTTCTTC. The chain uses TRBV5-1 and TRBJ2-1, with 12 nucleotides matching TRBD1. This CDR3 is 15 amino acids long. V lost 4 bases and J lost 8; bases outside the gene matches: 7. Germline V CDR1 and CDR2: SGHRS, YFSETQ.

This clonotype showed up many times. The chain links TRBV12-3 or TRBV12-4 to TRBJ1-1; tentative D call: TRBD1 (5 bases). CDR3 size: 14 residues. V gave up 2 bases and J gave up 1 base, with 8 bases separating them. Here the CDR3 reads CASSLRQGNTEAFF. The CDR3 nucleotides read TGTGCCAGCAGTTTAAGGCAGGGGAACACTGAAGCTTTCTTT.

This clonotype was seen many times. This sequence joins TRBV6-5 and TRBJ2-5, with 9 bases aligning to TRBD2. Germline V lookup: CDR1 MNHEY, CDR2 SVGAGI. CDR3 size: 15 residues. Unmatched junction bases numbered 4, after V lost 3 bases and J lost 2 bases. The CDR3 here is CASSYSGGAQETQYF. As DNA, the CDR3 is TGTGCCAGCAGTTATAGCGGGGGTGCACAAGAGACCCAGTACTTC.

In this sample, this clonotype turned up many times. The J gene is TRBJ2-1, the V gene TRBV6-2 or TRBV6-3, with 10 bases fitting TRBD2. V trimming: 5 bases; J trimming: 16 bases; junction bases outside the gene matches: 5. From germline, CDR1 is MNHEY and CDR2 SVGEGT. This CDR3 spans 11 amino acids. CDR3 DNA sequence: TGTGCCAGCAGTAGGAGCGGGAGGGCCTTCTTC. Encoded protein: CASSRSGRAFF.

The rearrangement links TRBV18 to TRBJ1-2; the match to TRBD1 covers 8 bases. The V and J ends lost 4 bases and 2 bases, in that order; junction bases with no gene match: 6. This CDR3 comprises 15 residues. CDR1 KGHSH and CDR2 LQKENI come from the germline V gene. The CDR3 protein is CASSRSTGDNYGYTF. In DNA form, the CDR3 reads TGTGCCAGCTCACGGTCGACAGGGGACAACTATGGCTACACCTTC.